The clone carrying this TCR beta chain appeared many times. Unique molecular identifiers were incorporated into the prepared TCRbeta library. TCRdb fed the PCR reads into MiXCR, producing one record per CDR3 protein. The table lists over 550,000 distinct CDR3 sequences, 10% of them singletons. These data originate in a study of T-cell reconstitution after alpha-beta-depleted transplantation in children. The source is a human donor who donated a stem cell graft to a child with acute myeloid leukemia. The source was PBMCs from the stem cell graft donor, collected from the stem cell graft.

The CDR3 DNA reads as TGCGCCAGCAGCCGGATGGACATGAGCGGTTCACCCCTCCACTTT. Encoded protein: CASSRMDMSGSPLHF. The rearrangement joins TRBV4-1 to TRBJ1-6, with D perhaps TRBD1 (5 bases). The CDR3 spans 15 residues. With 4 bases removed from V and 9 bases from J, the gap between germline ends came to 16 bases. Looked up from germline, CDR1 is MGHRA and CDR2 is YSYEKL.